This T cell receptor beta chain was recorded in a study of vaccination and CD4 T cells after COVID-19. In the study overall: Post-COVID specimens were obtained a median about 97 days after diagnosis (range 35 to 161).

The CDR3 is 16 residues long. CDR1 is SGHAT and CDR2 is FQNNGV in the germline V gene. V shed 5 bases and J shed 5 bases, with 22 bases lying between them. At the Johns Hopkins FTIC core, DNA taken from cultured CD4+ T cells was sequenced by way of the Oncomine TCR Beta short-read assay. MiXCR, run by TCRdb on the PCR reads, gives a single entry per CDR3 protein. The data contain about 5,500 distinct CDR3 sequences, 39% of them seen just once; the ten biggest clones take up roughly two fifths. As concerns this clonotype: Antigen specificity is unknown.

Treatment here: approximately 9-day PBMC culture with coronavirus spike peptide pools or control peptides (ViraFEST assay). Before the COVID-19 pandemic (2011-2018), CD4+ T cells were obtained from the unexposed donor. ViraFEST sequenced TCRs after peptide-pool expansion of antigen-specific T cells. Peptide pools at approximately 10 ug/ml, together with 7.5 to 10 IU/ml IL-2, were added to cultures of some 1.9 million PBMCs per well. Negative selection recovered the CD4+ T cells once they had spent approximately nine days in culture. The V and J genes are TRBV11-2 and TRBJ2-7; weak D call: TRBD1 (6 bases). What was sequenced was CD4+ T cells from blood, cultured in vitro. The source is a human donor in good health. The CDR3 spells CASSRPRDTELNEQYF. CDR3 nucleotide sequence: TGTGCCAGCAGCCGTCCCCGGGACACAGAATTAAACGAGCAGTACTTC.